Listed below are T cell receptor beta chains from one sample, sequenced in a study of blood T cell repertoires in COVID-19. Here immunoSEQ multiplex PCR was the method, and the copy in TCRdb shows in-frame clones only, minus some. This table has 60,000 to 65,000 clones, 55% to 75% appearing once. The sequenced material came from peripheral blood. These receptors originate from a woman in her 70s with COVID-19, enrolled during active disease. The CDR3 runs from the conserved cysteine through the conserved F or W. D genes are given only for firm matches. Clone size is stated in some rows and not others, as once, few, many or a class when expanded.

V gene,J gene,clone size,D gene,CDR3 protein,CDR3 DNA
TRBV5-1,TRBJ1-2,few,TRBD1,CASSSGQGSDYGYTF,TGCGCCAGCAGCTCTGGACAGGGATCGGACTATGGCTACACCTTC
TRBV14,TRBJ2-3,few,TRBD2,CASSQESKREATTSTDTQYF,TGTGCCAGCAGCCAAGAATCGAAGCGGGAGGCCACGACTAGCACAGATACGCAGTATTTT
TRBV28,TRBJ1-1,NA,NA,CATSQPRLAFF,TGTGCCACCTCCCAACCCAGGCTAGCTTTCTTT
TRBV5-5,TRBJ2-3,NA,TRBD2,CASAIGLAVSTDTQYF,TGTGCCAGCGCAATAGGACTAGCGGTTAGCACAGATACGCAGTATTTT
TRBV27,TRBJ2-2,NA,NA,CASSGFRELFF,TGTGCCAGCAGCGGTTTCCGGGAGCTGTTTTTT
TRBV19,TRBJ2-7,NA,NA,CASSMRFGGEQYF,TGTGCCAGTAGTATGAGGTTCGGGGGTGAGCAGTACTTC
TRBV7-9,TRBJ1-5,many,NA,CASSPNTGNQPQHF,TGTGCCAGCAGTCCTAATACTGGTAATCAGCCCCAGCATTTT
TRBV6-2/TRBV6-3,TRBJ1-4,NA,NA,CASSLTATNEKLFF,TGTGCCAGCAGTTTGACAGCAACTAATGAAAAACTGTTTTTT
TRBV6-5,TRBJ1-1,NA,NA,CASSYSLGRNTEAFF,TGTGCCAGCAGTTACTCCTTGGGCAGGAACACTGAAGCTTTCTTT
TRBV6-6,TRBJ1-5,once,NA,CASSYEGVQPQHF,TGTGCCAGCAGTTACGAAGGGGTTCAGCCCCAGCATTTT
TRBV11-1,TRBJ2-5,NA,NA,CASSLSPGETQYF,TGTGCCAGCAGCTTGTCACCGGGGGAGACCCAGTACTTC
TRBV7-2,TRBJ2-5,NA,TRBD2,CASSLGTSGAQYF,TGTGCCAGCAGCTTAGGGACCAGCGGGGCCCAGTACTTC
TRBV6-6,TRBJ1-2,NA,NA,CASSYQGVRGYTF,TGTGCCAGCAGTTACCAGGGTGTACGCGGCTACACCTTC
TRBV29-1,TRBJ2-2,few,TRBD1,CSGQQGAFAGELFF,TGCAGCGGCCAACAGGGGGCGTTTGCCGGGGAGCTGTTTTTT
TRBV28,TRBJ2-1,few,TRBD1,CASSHSGTGSGEQFF,TGTGCCAGCAGTCACTCCGGGACAGGGTCCGGTGAGCAGTTCTTC
TRBV19,TRBJ2-5,NA,NA,CASSIAELETQYF,TGTGCCAGTAGTATCGCCGAGCTCGAGACCCAGTACTTC
TRBV6-1,TRBJ2-5,NA,TRBD1,CASSEMGDSAETQYF,TGTGCCAGCAGTGAAATGGGGGACAGTGCTGAGACCCAGTACTTC
TRBV11-2,TRBJ2-7,NA,NA,CASTPGGEQYF,TGTGCCAGCACCCCTGGGGGGGAGCAGTACTTC
TRBV6-5,TRBJ1-2,NA,TRBD1,CASSYIGGELGGYTF,TGTGCCAGCAGTTACATAGGGGGCGAATTAGGCGGCTACACCTTC
TRBV5-1,TRBJ2-3,NA,NA,CASSLTGPRNTDTQYF,TGCGCCAGCAGCTTGACAGGGCCGCGCAACACAGATACGCAGTATTTT
TRBV18,TRBJ2-3,NA,NA,CASSPPQNPDTQYF,TGTGCCAGCTCACCCCCCCAGAATCCAGATACGCAGTATTTT
TRBV5-1,TRBJ2-5,NA,TRBD1,CASSLQTGGETQYF,TGCGCCAGCAGCTTACAGACAGGGGGTGAGACCCAGTACTTC
TRBV4-3,TRBJ2-3,NA,NA,CASSLRDTDTQYF,TGCGCCAGCAGCCTCCGGGACACAGATACGCAGTATTTT
TRBV2,TRBJ2-3,NA,TRBD2,CASGGGNRNTQYF,TGTGCCAGCGGGGGGGGAAACAGGAATACGCAGTATTTT
TRBV6-5,TRBJ2-2,NA,NA,CASGQTGELFF,TGTGCCAGCGGACAGACCGGGGAGCTGTTTTTT
TRBV6-5,TRBJ1-5,NA,TRBD1,CASRLDRGGNQPQHF,TGTGCCAGCAGACTGGACAGGGGTGGCAATCAGCCCCAGCATTTT
TRBV7-8,TRBJ1-5,NA,NA,CASSHAGESGQPQHF,TGTGCCAGCAGCCACGCCGGGGAATCGGGGCAGCCCCAGCATTTT
TRBV20-1,TRBJ1-2,NA,NA,CSARYQSGYTF,TGCAGTGCTAGGTACCAGTCTGGCTACACCTTC
TRBV9,TRBJ1-3,few,TRBD1,CASSVGQGHGNTIYF,TGTGCCAGCAGCGTCGGACAGGGGCATGGAAACACCATATATTTT
TRBV28,TRBJ2-1,once,TRBD2,CASTPREGWNEQFF,TGTGCCAGCACCCCCCGGGAGGGCTGGAATGAGCAGTTCTTC
TRBV3-1/TRBV3-2,TRBJ1-1,NA,NA,CASSQEAGNTEAFF,TGTGCCAGCAGCCAAGAGGCGGGGAACACTGAAGCTTTCTTT
TRBV11-2,TRBJ2-7,NA,NA,CASSLRTSGFEQYF,TGTGCCAGCAGCTTAAGAACCTCCGGGTTCGAGCAGTACTTC
TRBV6-1,TRBJ1-4,NA,NA,CASSDGEVWEKLFF,TGTGCCAGCAGTGATGGGGAGGTGTGGGAAAAACTGTTTTTT
TRBV7-9,TRBJ1-6,few,NA,CASTTSLNSPLHF,TGTGCCAGCACCACCTCCCTTAATTCACCCCTCCACTTT
TRBV19,TRBJ1-1,NA,NA,CASASGATEAFF,TGTGCCAGTGCGTCAGGGGCCACTGAAGCTTTCTTT
TRBV6-6,TRBJ1-4,NA,TRBD1,CASSYSGGTNEKLFF,TGTGCCAGCAGTTACTCAGGGGGCACTAATGAAAAACTGTTTTTT
TRBV7-9,TRBJ1-2,few,NA,CASSSGSQGLHGYTF,TGTGCCAGCAGCTCAGGTAGCCAGGGTTTGCATGGCTACACCTTC
TRBV15,TRBJ2-3,NA,NA,CATSSIGPTDTQYF,TGTGCCACCAGCAGTATTGGCCCCACAGATACGCAGTATTTT
TRBV28,TRBJ1-2,NA,NA,CASNPDRSRGDGYTF,TGTGCCAGCAACCCAGACAGGAGCCGGGGGGATGGCTACACCTTC
TRBV10-3,TRBJ1-1,NA,NA,CAISEGLLNTEAFF,TGTGCCATCAGTGAGGGGCTGTTGAACACTGAAGCTTTCTTT
TRBV7-9,TRBJ1-1,NA,NA,CASSLARERAFF,TGTGCCAGCAGCTTAGCTCGGGAAAGAGCTTTCTTT
TRBV7-9,TRBJ2-2,few,NA,CASSSRVKDTGELFF,TGTGCCAGCAGCTCTCGGGTGAAGGACACCGGGGAGCTGTTTTTT
TRBV27,TRBJ2-1,NA,TRBD2,CASSSRGTSNEQFF,TGTGCCAGCAGTTCGAGGGGGACTAGCAATGAGCAGTTCTTC
TRBV7-9,TRBJ2-3,NA,TRBD2,CASSLGVREGTDTQYF,TGTGCCAGCAGCTTAGGAGTCCGGGAGGGGACAGATACGCAGTATTTT
TRBV13,TRBJ2-3,NA,TRBD2,CASSPRTSGAGDTQYF,TGTGCCAGCAGCCCTAGGACTAGCGGGGCGGGGGATACGCAGTATTTT
TRBV6-5,TRBJ2-7,NA,TRBD1,CASTRGLNYEQYF,TGTGCCAGCACCAGGGGGCTAAATTACGAGCAGTACTTC
TRBV19,TRBJ1-6,NA,NA,CASSMTNNSPLHF,TGTGCCAGTAGTATGACAAATAATTCACCCCTCCACTTT
TRBV6-6,TRBJ1-1,many,TRBD1,CASSYATGGTNTEAFF,TGTGCCAGCAGTTACGCGACAGGGGGGACGAACACTGAAGCTTTCTTT
TRBV18,TRBJ2-1,NA,TRBD1,CASSAGTGGNEQFF,TGTGCCAGCTCCGCCGGGACAGGGGGGAATGAGCAGTTCTTC
TRBV19,TRBJ1-1,NA,NA,CASDPGVMNTEAFF,TGTGCCAGTGACCCGGGGGTCATGAACACTGAAGCTTTCTTT
TRBV2,TRBJ1-2,few,TRBD1,CASSPRQGAYGYTF,TGTGCCAGCAGTCCTCGACAGGGGGCCTATGGCTACACCTTC
TRBV3-1/TRBV3-2,TRBJ2-1,NA,NA,CASSQVGGNEQFF,TGTGCCAGCAGCCAAGTAGGGGGAAATGAGCAGTTCTTC
TRBV27,TRBJ1-1,NA,TRBD1,CASTRTGGNTEAFF,TGTGCCAGCACCCGGACAGGGGGGAACACTGAAGCTTTCTTT
TRBV5-6,TRBJ2-3,NA,TRBD2,CASSLIRSGRSLDTQYF,TGTGCCAGCAGCTTGATACGGAGCGGGAGGTCACTGGATACGCAGTATTTT
TRBV5-6,TRBJ1-2,once,NA,CASSSNLLRETYGYTF,TGTGCCAGCAGCTCGAACCTCCTCCGGGAGACCTATGGCTACACCTTC
TRBV18,TRBJ2-3,NA,NA,CASSPLPGGTYTDTQYF,TGTGCCAGCTCACCACTCCCCGGGGGTACATATACAGATACGCAGTATTTT
TRBV19,TRBJ1-4,NA,NA,CASSTGVKSGKLFF,TGTGCCAGTAGTACAGGGGTAAAGTCTGGAAAACTGTTTTTT